The clone carrying this T cell receptor beta chain appeared many times. These data originate in a study of shared clonotypes between healthy human individuals. The overall study: Each donor's CD8 memory used one plate, CD8 naive two, each CD4 subset three.

In the CD4+ fraction, cells were divided into CD45RA+ naive and CD45RA-negative memory subsets. Measured with immunoSEQ multiplex PCR; TCRdb has only the in-frame clones, and not every one. The data contain roughly 1,000,000 clones, about 84% of them seen just once; the ten biggest clones take up 0.5% to 0.6%. Trimming stripped 4 bases from V and 4 bases from J, with 13 bases between. The CDR3 loop spans 14 amino acids. CDR1 is MNHEY, CDR2 SMNVEV, per germline (reference sequence). The chain combines TRBV27 with TRBJ2-5, with D perhaps TRBD1 (6 bases). The receptor was derived from a man aged 18 to 29 in good health. Some clones in this sample may be carry-over from other donors' samples. The sample comprised memory CD4+ T cells from PBMCs. Subset denoted: CD45RA-negative fraction. CDR3 bases: TGTGCCAGCAGTTCCCAGGGGTTCCCAGAGACCCAGTACTTC. It yields the protein CASSSQGFPETQYF.